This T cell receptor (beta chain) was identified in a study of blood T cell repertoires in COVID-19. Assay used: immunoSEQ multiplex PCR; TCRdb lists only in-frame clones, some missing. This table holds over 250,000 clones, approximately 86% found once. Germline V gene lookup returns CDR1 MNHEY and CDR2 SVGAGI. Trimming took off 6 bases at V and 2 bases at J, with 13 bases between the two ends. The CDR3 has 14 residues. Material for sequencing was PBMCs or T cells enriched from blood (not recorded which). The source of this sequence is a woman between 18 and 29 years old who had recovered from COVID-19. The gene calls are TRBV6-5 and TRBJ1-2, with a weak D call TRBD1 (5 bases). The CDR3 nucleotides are TGTGCCAGCAGCGGACAAGTTTTAAACTATGGCTACACCTTC. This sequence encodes CASSGQVLNYGYTF.